Given below is one TCR beta chain in context. The data are from a study of blood T cell repertoires in COVID-19. At the level of the study: T cells, B-cell-depleted T cells, or PBMCs supplied cDNA or gDNA.

Germline assignment: CDR1 GTSNPN and CDR2 SVGIG (reference sequence). V shed 3 bases and J shed 7 bases, with 13 bases lying between them. This CDR3 comprises 13 residues. Only in-frame clones appear in the TCRdb table, and some are missing; sequencing was by immunoSEQ multiplex PCR. Among 110,000 or so clones, approximately 77% were seen once, and the ten largest hold 7.9%. This rearrangement joins TRBV30 to TRBJ1-3; D is possibly TRBD1 (6 bases). This TCR derives from a human donor in a cohort sampled during active COVID-19. The sequenced sample consisted of peripheral blood. The CDR3, as DNA: TGTGCCTGGAGAGGGGGAACGTGGAACACCATATATTTT. Translated: CAWRGGTWNTIYF.